Detailed here is one TCR beta chain. Its antigen remains unknown. This record comes from a study of PD-1 blockade in mismatch repair-deficient tumors. In the study overall: All were previously treated, progressing patients with about 11 mismatch repair-deficient cancer types. Overall study results and limits: Tumor-resident clones, often absent from pretreatment blood, expanded after pembrolizumab and then contracted.

Libraries were prepared by immunoSEQ multiplex PCR; TCRdb keeps only in-frame clonotypes and omits some of them. The sample has tens of thousands of clones; 84% are singletons. Mismatch repair deficiency was confirmed in all patients, by PCR or immunohistochemistry. TCR sequencing covered a few patients who responded to pembrolizumab. Germline V gives CDR1 MNHNS, CDR2 SASEGT. The V end was cut by 8 bases, the J end by 6 bases, with 14 bases between. The CDR3 loop spans 14 amino acids. The J gene is TRBJ1-6, the V gene TRBV6-1; D is perhaps TRBD1 (6 bases). This sample comprised peripheral blood, obtained 2 weeks after starting pembrolizumab. The clonotype originates from an adult with mismatch repair-deficient cancer. The CDR3 sequence: CASLMDSANSPLHF. The CDR3 bases are TGTGCCAGCCTGATGGACAGCGCTAATTCACCCCTCCACTTT.